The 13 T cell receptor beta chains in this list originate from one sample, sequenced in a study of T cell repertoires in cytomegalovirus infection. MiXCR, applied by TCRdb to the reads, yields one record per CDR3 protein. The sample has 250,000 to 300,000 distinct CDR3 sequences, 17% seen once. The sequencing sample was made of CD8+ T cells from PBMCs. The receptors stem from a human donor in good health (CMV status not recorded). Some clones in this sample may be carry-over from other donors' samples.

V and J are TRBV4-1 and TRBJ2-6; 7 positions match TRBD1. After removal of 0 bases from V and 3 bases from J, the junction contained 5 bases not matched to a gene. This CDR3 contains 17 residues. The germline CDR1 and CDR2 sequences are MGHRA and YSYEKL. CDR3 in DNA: TGCGCCAGCAGCCAAGAATTGAGGGGGCTTGGGGCCAACGTCCTGACTTTC. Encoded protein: CASSQELRGLGANVLTF.

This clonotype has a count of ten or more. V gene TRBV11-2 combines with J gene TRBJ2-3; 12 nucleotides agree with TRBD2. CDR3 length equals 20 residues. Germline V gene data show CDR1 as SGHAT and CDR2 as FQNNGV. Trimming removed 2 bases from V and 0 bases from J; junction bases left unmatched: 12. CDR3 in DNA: TGTGCCAGCAGCTTACAACCCGACGGGACTAGCGGGTCTAGCACAGATACGCAGTATTTT. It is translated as CASSLQPDGTSGSSTDTQYF.

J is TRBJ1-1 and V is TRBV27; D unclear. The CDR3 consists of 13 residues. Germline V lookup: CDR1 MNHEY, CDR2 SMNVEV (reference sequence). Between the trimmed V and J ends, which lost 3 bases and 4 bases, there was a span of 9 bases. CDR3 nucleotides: TGTGCCAGCAGTTTCGGATCGGGCACTGAAGCTTTCTTT. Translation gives CASSFGSGTEAFF.

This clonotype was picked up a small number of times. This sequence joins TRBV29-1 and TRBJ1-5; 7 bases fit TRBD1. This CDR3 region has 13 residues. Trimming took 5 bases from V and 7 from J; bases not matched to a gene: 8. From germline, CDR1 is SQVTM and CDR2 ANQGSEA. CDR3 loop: CSVSTGSEQPQHF. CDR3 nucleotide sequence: TGCAGCGTTTCGACAGGGAGCGAACAGCCCCAGCATTTT.

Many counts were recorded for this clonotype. The CDR3 protein is CASSFGDLRSYEQYF. The CDR3 DNA follows: TGTGCCAGCAGCTTTGGGGACTTACGCTCCTACGAGCAGTACTTC. The chain recombines TRBV7-8 with TRBJ2-7; possibly TRBD2 for D (6 bases). CDR1 and CDR2 from the germline V gene are SGHVS and FQNEAQ. V was clipped by 3 bases and J by 0 bases, with 12 bases between them. The length of the CDR3 is 15 residues.

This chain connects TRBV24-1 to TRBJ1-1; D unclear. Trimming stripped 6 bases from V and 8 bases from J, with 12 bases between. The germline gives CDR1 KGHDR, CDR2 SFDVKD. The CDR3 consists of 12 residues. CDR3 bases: TGTGCCACCAGTTGGGGTTCGGGCGAAGCTTTCTTT. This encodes CATSWGSGEAFF.

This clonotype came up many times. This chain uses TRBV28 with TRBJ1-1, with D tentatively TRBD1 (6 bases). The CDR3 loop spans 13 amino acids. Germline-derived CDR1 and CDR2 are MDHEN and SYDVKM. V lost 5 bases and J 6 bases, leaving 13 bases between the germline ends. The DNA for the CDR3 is TGTGCCAGCAGTCCCACGCCAGGGGCTGAAGCTTTCTTT. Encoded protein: CASSPTPGAEAFF.

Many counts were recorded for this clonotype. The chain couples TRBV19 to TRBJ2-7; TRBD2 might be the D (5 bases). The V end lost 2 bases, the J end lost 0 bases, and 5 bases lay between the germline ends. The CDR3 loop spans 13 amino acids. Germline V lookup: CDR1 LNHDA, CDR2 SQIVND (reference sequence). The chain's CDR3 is CASSISGSYEQYF. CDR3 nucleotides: TGTGCCAGTAGTATAAGCGGCTCCTACGAGCAGTACTTC.

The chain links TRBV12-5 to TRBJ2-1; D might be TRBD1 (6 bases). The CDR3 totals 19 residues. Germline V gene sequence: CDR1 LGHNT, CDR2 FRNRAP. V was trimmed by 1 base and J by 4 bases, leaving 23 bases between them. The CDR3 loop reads CASGLARGQWESRYNEQFF. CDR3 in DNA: TGTGCTAGTGGTTTGGCCCGTGGACAGTGGGAGAGCCGTTACAATGAGCAGTTCTTC. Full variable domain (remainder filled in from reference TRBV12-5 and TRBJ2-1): DARVTQTPRHKVTEMGQEVTMRCQPILGHNTVFWYRQTMMQGLELLAYFRNRAPLDDSGMPKDRFSAEMPDATLATLKIQPSEPRDSAVYFCASGLARGQWESRYNEQFFGPGTRLTVL.

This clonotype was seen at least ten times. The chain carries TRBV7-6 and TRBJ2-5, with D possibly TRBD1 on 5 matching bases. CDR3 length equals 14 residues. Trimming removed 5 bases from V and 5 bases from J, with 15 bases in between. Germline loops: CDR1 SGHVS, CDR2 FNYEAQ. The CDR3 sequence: CASSPPTGTETQYF. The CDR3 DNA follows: TGTGCCAGCAGCCCGCCCACAGGAACGGAGACCCAGTACTTC.

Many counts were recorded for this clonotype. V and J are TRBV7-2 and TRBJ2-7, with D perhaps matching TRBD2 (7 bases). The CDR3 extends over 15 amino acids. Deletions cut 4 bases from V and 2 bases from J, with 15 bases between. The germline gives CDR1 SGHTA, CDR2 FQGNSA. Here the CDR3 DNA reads TGTGCCAGCAGCTCCCCAACGGGGGGCGCCTACGAGCAGTACTTC. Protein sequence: CASSSPTGGAYEQYF. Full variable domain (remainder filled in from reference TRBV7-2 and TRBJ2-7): GAGVSQSPSNKVTEKGKDVELRCDPISGHTALYWYRQSLGQGLEFLIYFQGNSAPDKSGLPSDRFSAERTGGSVSTLTIQRTQQEDSAVYLCASSSPTGGAYEQYFGPGTRLTVT.

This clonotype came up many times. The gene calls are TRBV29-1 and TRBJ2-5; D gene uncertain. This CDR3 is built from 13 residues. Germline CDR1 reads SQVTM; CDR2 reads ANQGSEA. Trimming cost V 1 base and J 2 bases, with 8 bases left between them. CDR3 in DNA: TGCAGCGTTGAAGGGGTCATACAAGAGACCCAGTACTTC. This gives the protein CSVEGVIQETQYF.

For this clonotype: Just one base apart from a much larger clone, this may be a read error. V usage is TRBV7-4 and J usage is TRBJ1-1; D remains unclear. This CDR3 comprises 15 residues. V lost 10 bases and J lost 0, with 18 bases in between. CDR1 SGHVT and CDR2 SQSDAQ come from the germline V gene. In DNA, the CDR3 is TGTGCCAACACCCCGGGATCCCCCATGAACACTGAAGCTTTCTTT. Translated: CANTPGSPMNTEAFF.